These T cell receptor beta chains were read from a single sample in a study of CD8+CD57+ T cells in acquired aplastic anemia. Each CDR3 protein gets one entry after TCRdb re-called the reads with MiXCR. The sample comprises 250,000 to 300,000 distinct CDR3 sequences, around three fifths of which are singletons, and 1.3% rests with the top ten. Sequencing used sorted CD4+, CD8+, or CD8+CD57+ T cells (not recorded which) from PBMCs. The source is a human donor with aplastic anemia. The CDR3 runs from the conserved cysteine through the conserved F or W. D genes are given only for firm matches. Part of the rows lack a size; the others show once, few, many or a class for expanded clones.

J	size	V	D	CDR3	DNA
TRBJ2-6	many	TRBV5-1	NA	CASSLQQGPGANVLTF	TGCGCCAGCAGCTTACAACAGGGTCCCGGGGCCAACGTCCTGACTTTC
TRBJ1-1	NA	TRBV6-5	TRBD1	CATSTGGGIEAFF	TGTGCCACCTCGACAGGGGGCGGGATTGAAGCTTTCTTT
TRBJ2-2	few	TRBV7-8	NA	CASSPEGTGELFF	TGTGCCAGCAGCCCCGAAGGCACCGGGGAGCTGTTTTTT
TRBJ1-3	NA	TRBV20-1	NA	CSARDPWGPGNTIYF	TGCAGTGCTAGAGATCCATGGGGTCCTGGAAACACCATATATTTT
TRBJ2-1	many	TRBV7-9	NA	CASSLTGNEQFF	TGTGCCAGCAGCTTAACGGGCAATGAGCAGTTCTTC
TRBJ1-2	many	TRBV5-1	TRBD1	CASSQGQTYGYTF	TGCGCCAGCAGCCAGGGACAGACCTATGGCTACACCTTC
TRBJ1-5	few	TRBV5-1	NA	CASSYTGPRQPQHF	TGCGCCAGCAGCTACACAGGGCCGCGACAGCCTCAGCATTTT
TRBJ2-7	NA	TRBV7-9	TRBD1	CASSSKQGALSEQYF	TGTGCCAGCAGCTCAAAACAGGGGGCGCTTTCCGAGCAGTACTTC
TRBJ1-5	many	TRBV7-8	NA	CASSPRRDSNQPQHF	TGTGCCAGCAGCCCGAGAAGGGATAGCAATCAGCCCCAGCATTTT
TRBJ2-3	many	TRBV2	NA	CASSVSTGVFDTQYF	TGTGCCAGCAGTGTGAGTACGGGAGTGTTTGATACGCAGTATTTT
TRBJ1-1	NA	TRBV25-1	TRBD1	CASSVSRGSTEAFF	TGTGCCAGCAGTGTTTCCAGGGGGTCTACTGAAGCTTTCTTT
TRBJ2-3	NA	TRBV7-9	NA	CASSSRPSTDTQYF	TGTGCCAGCAGCTCCCGACCTAGCACAGATACGCAGTATTTT
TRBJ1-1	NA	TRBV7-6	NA	CASSLDWGDGMNTEAFF	TGTGCCAGCAGCTTAGATTGGGGGGACGGAATGAACACTGAAGCTTTCTTT
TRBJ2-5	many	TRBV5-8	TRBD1	CASSPRTGEGETQYF	TGTGCCAGCAGCCCCAGGACAGGGGAGGGCGAGACCCAGTACTTC
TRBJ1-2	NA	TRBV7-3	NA	CASSPAGGAYGYTF	TGTGCCAGCAGCCCGGCCGGGGGTGCTTATGGCTACACCTTC
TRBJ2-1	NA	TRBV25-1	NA	CASSHQYNEQFF	TGTGCCAGCAGTCACCAATACAATGAGCAGTTCTTC
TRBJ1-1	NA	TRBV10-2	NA	CASSVSVGRVEAFF	TGCGCCAGCAGTGTATCTGTGGGAAGGGTTGAAGCTTTCTTT
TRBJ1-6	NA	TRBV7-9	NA	CASSLHPTANNSPLHF	TGTGCCAGCAGCCTCCACCCGACAGCCAATAATTCACCCCTCCACTTT
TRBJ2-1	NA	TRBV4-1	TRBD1	CASSPKQGLPYNEQFF	TGCGCCAGCAGCCCTAAACAGGGGTTGCCCTACAATGAGCAGTTCTTC
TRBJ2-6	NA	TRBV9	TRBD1	CASSPGTASGANVLTF	TGTGCCAGCAGCCCAGGGACAGCCTCTGGGGCCAACGTCCTGACTTTC
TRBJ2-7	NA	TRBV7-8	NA	CASNTIGIYEQYF	TGTGCCAGCAACACGATCGGGATTTACGAGCAGTACTTC
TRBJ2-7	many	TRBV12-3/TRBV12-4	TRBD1	CASTFSGTGSYEQYF	TGTGCCAGCACCTTCTCCGGGACAGGGTCCTACGAGCAGTACTTC
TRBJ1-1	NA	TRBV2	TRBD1	CASSFHRGAEAFF	TGTGCCAGCAGTTTCCACAGGGGGGCTGAAGCTTTCTTT
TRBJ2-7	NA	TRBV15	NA	CATSREDLTYGYEQYF	TGTGCCACCAGCAGAGAGGACCTGACGTATGGCTACGAGCAGTACTTC
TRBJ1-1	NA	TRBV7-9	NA	CASSTTTGKLNTEAFF	TGTGCCAGCAGCACCACCACAGGGAAATTGAACACTGAAGCTTTCTTT
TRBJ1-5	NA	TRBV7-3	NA	CASSRENDQPPHF	TGTGCCAGCAGCCGGGAAAACGATCAGCCCCCGCATTTT
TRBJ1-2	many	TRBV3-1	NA	CASSSGSKYLVTNYGYTF	TGTGCCAGCAGCTCTGGAAGCAAGTACCTAGTAACTAACTATGGCTACACCTTC
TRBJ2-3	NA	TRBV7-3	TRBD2	CASSPHLAGGYNEQYF	TGTGCCAGCAGCCCACACTTAGCGGGGGGTTACAATGAGCAGTATTTT
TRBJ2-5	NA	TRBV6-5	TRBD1	CASSYLTGEGETQYF	TGTGCCAGCAGTTACTTAACAGGGGAAGGAGAGACCCAGTACTTC
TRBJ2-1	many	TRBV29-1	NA	CSVGEIDEQFF	TGCAGCGTTGGCGAGATCGATGAGCAGTTCTTC
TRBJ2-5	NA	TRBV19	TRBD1	CASSRQGGGKTQYF	TGTGCCAGTAGCAGACAGGGGGGAGGAAAGACCCAGTACTTC
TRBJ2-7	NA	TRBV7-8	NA	CASSLGTPNYYEQYF	TGTGCCAGCAGCTTAGGGACACCAAATTACTACGAGCAGTACTTC
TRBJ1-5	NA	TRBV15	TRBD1	CATSRELRGQGFNQPQHF	TGTGCCACCAGCAGAGAGTTACGGGGACAGGGTTTCAATCAGCCCCAGCATTTT
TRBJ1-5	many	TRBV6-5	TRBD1	CASSYRGGAGQPQHF	TGTGCCAGCAGTTACAGAGGGGGCGCCGGCCAGCCCCAGCATTTT
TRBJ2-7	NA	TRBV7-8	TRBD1	CASSLVKGTVGSEQYF	TGTGCCAGCAGCTTAGTTAAGGGGACAGTGGGGAGTGAGCAGTACTTC
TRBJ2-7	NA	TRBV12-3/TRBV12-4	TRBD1	CASRRTGVYEQYF	TGTGCCAGCAGGCGTACAGGGGTCTACGAGCAGTACTTC